Each of the 19 T cell receptor beta chains below was sequenced from the same sample in a study of identifying expanded T cells in peripheral blood. Libraries were prepared by immunoSEQ multiplex PCR; TCRdb keeps only in-frame clonotypes and omits some of them. Among more than 70,000 clones listed, about 90% were seen once. The sample consisted of blood. The receptor source for this set is a person aged 18-70 years in good health.

The CDR3 region has the DNA TGTGCCATCAGGGTGACAGAGAACTATGGCTACACCTTC. Amino acid sequence: CAIRVTENYGYTF. The rearrangement joins TRBV10-3 to TRBJ1-2, with D tentatively TRBD1 (5 bases). This CDR3 is 13 amino acids long. V was trimmed by 6 bases and J by 2 bases, leaving 10 bases between them. Germline CDR1 reads ENHRY; CDR2 reads SYGVKD.

The rearrangement joins TRBV30 to TRBJ2-4; D uncertain. CDR3 size: 12 residues. Trimming took off 0 bases at V and 7 bases at J, with 7 bases between the two ends. CDR1 and CDR2 (germline): GTSNPN, SVGIG (reference sequence). The CDR3: CAWSVGRNIQYF. The CDR3 region has the DNA TGTGCCTGGAGTGTGGGAAGGAACATTCAGTACTTC.

This clone was counted between two and nine times. J is TRBJ1-5 and V is TRBV5-3; D is ambiguous. TRBV5-3 is an open reading frame, and its role is uncertain. The length of the CDR3 is 14 residues. Trimming cost V 4 bases and J 4 bases, with 12 bases left between them. The CDR3 protein is CARSTGRPNQPQHF. The CDR3 DNA sequence: TGTGCCAGAAGCACGGGGAGGCCTAATCAGCCCCAGCATTTT.

This chain uses TRBV5-8 with TRBJ1-2; no firm D call. The V gene lost 0 bases and the J gene lost 0 bases, with 9 bases spanning the gap. CDR3 length: 15 amino acids. In germline, CDR1 is SGHTS, CDR2 YDEGEE. CDR3 in amino acids: CASSLVTAANYGYTF. CDR3 nucleotides: TGTGCCAGCAGCTTGGTGACGGCAGCTAACTATGGCTACACCTTC.

V usage is TRBV2 and J usage is TRBJ2-7; a possible D gene is TRBD1 (6 bases). Germline V gene lookup returns CDR1 SNHLY and CDR2 FYNNEI. The V end lost 2 bases, the J end lost 2 bases, and 13 bases lay between the germline ends. The CDR3 totals 15 residues. CDR3 in DNA: TGTGCCAGCAGTGAATTGCAGGGGATCACCTACGAGCAGTACTTC. Translating it yields CASSELQGITYEQYF.

The V call is TRBV30, the J call TRBJ1-5; a weak D match, TRBD1 (5 bases). Germline V gives CDR1 GTSNPN, CDR2 SVGIG (reference sequence). V dropped 1 base and J dropped 2 bases, with 18 bases sitting between them. This CDR3 has 17 amino acids. In DNA, the CDR3 is TGTGCCTGGAGTGCAGGGAGTCGGCTGCCGGGCAATCAGCCCCAGCATTTT. It translates to CAWSAGSRLPGNQPQHF.

The V and J genes are TRBV18 and TRBJ1-2; 7 positions agree with TRBD1. Trimming took 3 bases from V and 4 from J; bases not matched to a gene: 8. CDR1 is KGHSH and CDR2 is LQKENI in the germline V gene. The CDR3 totals 15 residues. Here the CDR3 DNA reads TGTGCCAGCTCACCCACACAGGGGACCTCCTATGGCTACACCTTC. Translation: CASSPTQGTSYGYTF.

J is TRBJ2-1 and V is TRBV19; D perhaps matches TRBD1 (8 bases). The length of the CDR3 is 16 residues. The V gene lost 6 bases and the J gene lost 4 bases, with 19 bases spanning the gap. Germline CDR1 and CDR2: LNHDA and SQIVND (reference sequence). Written as DNA, the CDR3 is TGTGCCAGTAGCGTGAGGGAACAGGGGGGGTACAATGAGCAGTTCTTC. Translated, it gives CASSVREQGGYNEQFF. Full variable domain (missing parts from reference TRBV19 and TRBJ2-1): DGGITQSPKYLFRKEGQNVTLSCEQNLNHDAMYWYRQDPGQGLRLIYYSQIVNDFQKGDIAEGYSVSREKKESFPLTVTSAQKNPTAFYLCASSVREQGGYNEQFFGPGTRLTVL.

The genes are TRBV4-3 and TRBJ2-5; tentatively, D is TRBD2 (5 bases). CDR1 LGHNA and CDR2 YSLEER come from the germline V gene. The CDR3 spans 16 residues. V lost 3 bases and J 1 base, leaving 15 bases between the germline ends. The CDR3 DNA reads as TGCGCCAGCAGCCACACCTTTCGGGAACCCCAAGAGACCCAGTACTTC. Translation gives CASSHTFREPQETQYF.

The chain recombines TRBV4-3 with TRBJ2-3, with D possibly being TRBD1 (5 bases). The germline V gene encodes CDR1 LGHNA and CDR2 YSLEER. V was clipped by 0 bases and J by 3 bases, with 16 bases between them. This CDR3 is built from 17 residues. DNA of the CDR3: TGCGCCAGCAGCCAAGATCGCCAGGGTTTTAGTACAGATACGCAGTATTTT. This gives the protein CASSQDRQGFSTDTQYF.

This clone showed up just once. The V gene is TRBV7-2, the J gene TRBJ2-2; D unresolved. CDR3 size: 15 residues. Germline CDR1 is SGHTA and CDR2 is FQGNSA. Trimming left V 1 base short and J 6 bases short, with 12 bases between. The CDR3 region is CASSLVAGGAGELFF. CDR3 coding DNA: TGTGCCAGCAGCTTAGTTGCCGGCGGAGCCGGGGAGCTGTTTTTT.

The genes are TRBV5-1 and TRBJ1-4; possibly TRBD1 for D (6 bases). Germline V gene lookup returns CDR1 SGHRS and CDR2 YFSETQ. The germline V and J ends were trimmed by 4 bases and 6 bases, with 13 bases remaining between them. The CDR3 runs to 14 residues. In DNA form, the CDR3 reads TGCGCCAGCAGCAACGGTCAGGGGTATGAAAAACTGTTTTTT. Its translation: CASSNGQGYEKLFF.

The rearrangement uses TRBV6-1 and TRBJ2-3; D unresolved. CDR3 length equals 12 residues. V dropped 1 base and J dropped 5 bases, with 4 bases sitting between them. In germline, CDR1 is MNHNS, CDR2 SASEGT. This CDR3 reads CASSEVEDTQYF. CDR3 nucleotide sequence: TGTGCCAGCAGTGAAGTGGAAGATACGCAGTATTTT.

The V gene is TRBV7-6, the J gene TRBJ1-3; 9 positions match TRBD1. After removal of 1 base from V and 1 base from J, the junction contained 8 bases not matched to a gene. The CDR3 covers 18 residues. The germline V gene encodes CDR1 SGHVS and CDR2 FNYEAQ. Written as DNA, the CDR3 is TGTGCCAGCAGCTTAGTTGGGACAGGGTCTTATTCTGGAAACACCATATATTTT. This encodes CASSLVGTGSYSGNTIYF.

The CDR3 protein is CAWSVGTSLNTIYF. The CDR3 DNA reads as TGTGCCTGGAGTGTGGGGACATCGTTAAACACCATATATTTT. V and J are TRBV30 and TRBJ1-3; possible D gene TRBD1, 6 bases. CDR3 size: 14 residues. Trimming removed 0 bases from V and 6 bases from J, with 12 bases in between. CDR1 is GTSNPN and CDR2 is SVGIG in the germline V gene (reference sequence).

This clone was observed a handful of times. The chain joins TRBV7-9 to TRBJ2-3; 11 nucleotides agree with TRBD2. V lost 8 bases, J lost 2 bases, and 3 bases stayed unmatched. This CDR3 is built from 14 residues. Germline CDR1 reads SEHNR; CDR2 reads FQNEAQ (reference sequence). The CDR3 DNA sequence: TGTGCCAGCCTAGCGGGGGGCTCCACAGATACGCAGTATTTT. Translated: CASLAGGSTDTQYF.

This clone has a handful of counts. The rearrangement links TRBV4-1 to TRBJ1-4, with D unresolved. Germline V gene lookup returns CDR1 MGHRA and CDR2 YSYEKL. The V end was cut by 2 bases, the J end by 7 bases, with 26 bases between. The CDR3 covers 19 residues. CDR3 DNA: TGCGCCAGCAGCCAATCTCACGGAGTAGTCGGGCCCCCGGGTGAAAAACTGTTTTTT. Translated, it gives CASSQSHGVVGPPGEKLFF.

V gene TRBV30 combines with J gene TRBJ2-1; a possible D gene is TRBD1 (5 bases). The CDR3 is 13 amino acids. In germline, CDR1 is GTSNPN, CDR2 SVGIG (reference sequence). V was pared by 4 bases and J by 15 bases, with 22 bases between. The CDR3: CAWTTYGAGIRFF. CDR3 DNA: TGTGCCTGGACTACATATGGGGCAGGGATTCGGTTCTTC.

The chain combines TRBV10-3 with TRBJ1-1; D remains unclear. The V end lost 3 bases, the J end lost 2 bases, and 10 bases lay between the germline ends. The germline V gene encodes CDR1 ENHRY and CDR2 SYGVKD. The CDR3 spans 14 residues. Here the CDR3 DNA reads TGTGCCATCAGTGACCGGCAGCCTAACACTGAAGCTTTCTTT. Protein sequence: CAISDRQPNTEAFF.